The present TCR beta chain was sequenced within a study of CD8+ T cells in alopecia areata (dated by TCRdb to the late 2010s). Looking at the study overall: Treated patients were enrolled in an open-label pilot trial of oral tofacitinib, 5 to 10 mg twice daily, for moderate-to-severe alopecia areata. Patients received tofacitinib for 6 to 18 months and were then followed off drug for 6 months to check for delayed response and recurrence. The SALT score, which quantifies the percentage of affected scalp surface area, was used to measure disease severity in treated patients. High-throughput TCRbeta sequencing was used to examine T cell clonal expansion in alopecia areata in both the C3H/HeJ mouse model and human patients. On the human side, TCRbeta sequencing was run on scalp tissue and on sorted CD4+ and CD8+ peripheral blood T cells from healthy controls and from alopecia areata patients with either patchy or totalis/universalis disease. Biopsies were taken from tofacitinib-treated patients at baseline and at 4 and 24 weeks of treatment, and a later scalp biopsy was taken in several of the tofacitinib-treated patients. Scalp clonality was compared among normal scalp (n=4), patchy alopecia areata scalp (n=8), and alopecia totalis/universalis scalp (n=8). RNA was obtained with the PAXgene miRNA kit for fixed scalp, the miRNeasy kit for PBMCs, and the RNeasy kit for mouse skin. immunoSEQ multiplex PCR using 35 Vbeta forward primers and 13 Jbeta reverse primers was used to amplify TCRbeta CDR3 regions. The paper as a whole reports these results and caveats: Compared with normal scalp, lesional scalp, particularly in alopecia totalis/universalis, had higher clonality and more expanded CD8+ clones, which suggests antigenic drive. Because the treated cohort was small and had just a single nonresponder, larger studies are needed to establish links between baseline CD8+ expansion and response. Many expanded lesional clones were found to persist in scalp and blood during tofacitinib treatment, and relapse after treatment cessation may be partly explained by this persistence. Resident alphabeta T cells in normal human skin are also sequenced, complicating scalp TCR repertoire analysis, unlike mouse skin dominated by gammadelta T cells. Shared TCR sequences between patients were less evident than in mice, which may be partly attributable to HLA diversity in the patient population. Tofacitinib significantly decreased scalp clonality and the number of expanded CD8+ clones among the top 100 scalp clones.

On this clone: This receptor's antigen is unknown. Base quality data are lacking; no much larger clone is found one base away.

For CDR1 and CDR2, the germline V gene lists SGHTA and FQGTGA. Its CDR3 holds 14 amino acids, cysteine through phenylalanine. Of the read, only the CDR3 DNA is kept; its 42 bases are in frame from base 1. The junction carries 8 bases between V and J, which are trimmed by 0 bases and 5 bases respectively. The method was the immunoSEQ multiplex PCR assay. RNA was extracted from all samples and reverse transcribed into cDNA as template for TCR sequencing. SuperScript III was used for first-strand cDNA synthesis, primed with a 2:1 mix of oligo-dT and random hexamers. A synthetic immune receptor repertoire was used to gauge amplification bias, and whatever bias remained was removed computationally. As for the original processing: Raw reads were preprocessed to remove errors, and CDR3 was defined by IMGT conventions from the conserved cysteine to phenylalanine. Clonality was computed by normalizing Shannon entropy by log2 of the number of productive unique TCRs and subtracting the result from 1. Whether each scalp clone was CD4 or CD8 was inferred by checking scalp TCRbeta sequences against the CD4 and CD8 repertoires from sorted blood. The table comes from immuneACCESS by way of TCRdb, which keeps in-frame sequences with V and J called. Part of the clones is missing from these tables; in studies checked, under half for an unresolved V gene and the rest for unknown reasons. That table furnishes V, J and clone size, whereas the DNA furnished D and trimming. In this sample the table shows under 200,000 clones, less than 70% of which occur a single time. Of the sample, roughly 0.99% falls within the top ten clones.

In light of the paper, this sample's time point label describes: approximately 4 weeks on oral tofacitinib. The treatment or condition label on this specimen signifies: oral pan-JAK inhibitor, 5-10 mg twice daily. From alopecia areata patients, peripheral blood was collected along with lesional scalp punch biopsies. After PBMCs were isolated by density centrifugation and stained for CD3, CD4 and CD8, a FACSAria was used to sort CD4+ and CD8+ T cells. This TCR came from a human donor with alopecia areata. The source material was CD4+ T cells sorted from blood, sampled at week 4, from a patient treated with tofacitinib. The V and J genes are TRBV7-3 and TRBJ2-4, with the identity of the D gene unclear. The nucleotides read TGTGCCAGCAGCTTAACAGGAGAAGAAAACATTCAGTACTTC. Its product reads: CASSLTGEENIQYF.